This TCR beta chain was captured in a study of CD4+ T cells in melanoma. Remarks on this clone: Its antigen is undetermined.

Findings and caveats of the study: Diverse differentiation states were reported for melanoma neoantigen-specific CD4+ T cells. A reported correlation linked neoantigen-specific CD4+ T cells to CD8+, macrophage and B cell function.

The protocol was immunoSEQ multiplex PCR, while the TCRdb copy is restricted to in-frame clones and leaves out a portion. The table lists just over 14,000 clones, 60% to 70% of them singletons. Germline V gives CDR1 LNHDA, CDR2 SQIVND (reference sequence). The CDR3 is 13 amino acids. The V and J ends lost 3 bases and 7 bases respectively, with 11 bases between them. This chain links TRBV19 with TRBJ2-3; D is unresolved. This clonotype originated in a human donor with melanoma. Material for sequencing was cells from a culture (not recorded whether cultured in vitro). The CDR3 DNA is TGTGCCAGTAGTATGACGTTTACGAATACGCAGTATTTT. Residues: CASSMTFTNTQYF.